This T cell receptor beta chain was captured in a study of OX40 agonist ivuxolimab in advanced cancers. Study-wide background: Therapy given before enrollment (anti-PD-1, anti-PD-L1 or anti-CTLA-4) was allowed, and around 40% had some. Three patients had partial responses: one hepatocellular carcinoma, two cutaneous melanoma.

This clone was observed a single time. The antigen is unknown. The cohort excluded patients with autoimmune disease history or systemic immunosuppression. This CDR3 has 15 amino acids. V lost 1 base and J lost 7, with 15 bases in between. Per germline, CDR1 SGHDT and CDR2 YYEEEE. The method was immunoSEQ multiplex PCR; TCRdb's version includes in-frame clones alone and lacks a portion of them. The sample lists tens of thousands of clones, over 80% occurring once. Study conclusions and caveats: Antigen specificity of clonally expanded peripheral T cells was not established.

This sample comprised CD4+ or CD8+ T cells sorted from blood, obtained in a trial of the OX40 agonist ivuxolimab. The origin of this receptor is an adult with an advanced solid tumor such as melanoma, head and neck, liver or kidney cancer. The rearrangement uses TRBV5-6 and TRBJ2-1, with TRBD2 as a possible D gene (5 bases). The CDR3 region is CASSLRTPLGNEQFF. The DNA of the CDR3 is TGTGCCAGCAGCTTGAGGACCCCACTAGGAAATGAGCAGTTCTTC. The full variable domain, rest sourced from reference TRBV5-6 and TRBJ2-1, is DAGVTQSPTHLIKTRGQQVTLRCSPKSGHDTVSWYQQALGQGPQFIFQYYEEEERQRGNFPDRFSGHQFPNYSSELNVNALLLGDSALYLCASSLRTPLGNEQFFGPGTRLTVL.